This T cell receptor beta chain was found in a study of cytomegalovirus exposure and HLA in healthy donors. The PCR was carried out with 60 Vbeta primers and 13 Jbeta primers. Libraries were prepared by immunoSEQ multiplex PCR; TCRdb keeps only in-frame clonotypes and omits some of them. The sample consists of 180,000 or so clones, roughly 80% of them appearing once. V lost 1 base to trimming and J lost 3 bases; unmatched junction nucleotides: 6. The CDR3 extends over 17 amino acids. Input material: PBMCs. This sequence originates from a woman aged 40 to 50 in good health and CMV-seropositive. The genes are TRBV5-3 and TRBJ2-7; 14 nucleotides agree with TRBD2. TRBV5-3 counts as an open reading frame of uncertain function. Here the CDR3 DNA reads TGTGCCAGAAGCTTGAATTCCGGGACTAGCGGGAGCTACGAGCAGTACTTC. Protein product: CARSLNSGTSGSYEQYF.